This TCR beta chain was obtained from a study of blood T cell repertoires in COVID-19. This clone has only a few counts. V dropped 7 bases and J dropped 3; count of bases not matched to a gene: 11. This CDR3 region has 15 residues. Germline V gene sequence: CDR1 SNHLY, CDR2 FYNNEI. The study assigned cohorts using participant-reported clinical history. Before being deemed recovered, Cohort 3 donors had two negative PCRs, clearance, or symptom resolution. TCRdb's table, derived via immunoSEQ multiplex PCR, lists solely in-frame clones and lacks some. Here the sample spans around 390,000 clones, approximately 87% being singletons.

The rearrangement joins TRBV2 to TRBJ1-1, with 7 bases matching TRBD1. Sequences were obtained from PBMCs or T cells enriched from blood (not recorded which). The sequence derives from a woman in her forties or fifties who had recovered from COVID-19. The CDR3 DNA reads TGTGCCAGCATCAGTCGAACAGGGGTCTACACTGAAGCTTTCTTT. This encodes CASISRTGVYTEAFF. Based on the CDR3 plus reference TRBV2 and TRBJ1-1, the full variable domain is EPEVTQTPSHQVTQMGQEVILRCVPISNHLYFYWYRQILGQKVEFLVSFYNNEISEKSEIFDDQFSVERPDGSNFTLKIRSTKLEDSAMYFCASISRTGVYTEAFFGQGTRLTVV.